Listed below are T cell receptor beta chains from one sample, sequenced in a study of identical twins. TCRdb redid the calling of the 5' RACE reads with MiXCR, one entry per CDR3 protein. The top ten clones hold around 1.6% of a sample with under 900,000 distinct CDR3 sequences, more than 9% of them seen once. A further study also used this sample, focusing on yellow fever vaccine responses in identical twins.

Specimen: PBMCs. The receptors shown here come from a woman between 18 and 30 years old in good health. Both conserved end residues are part of each CDR3. Each record gives: V gene, J gene, D gene, clone size, CDR3 protein, CDR3 DNA. D genes are given only for firm matches. For some rows the clone size is stated as once, few or many, or as a class when expanded; others skip it.

v_call: TRBV10-3; j_call: TRBJ1-1; d_call: -; clone_size: -; cdr3_aa: CAISESGGASEAFF; cdr3_nt: TGTGCCATCAGTGAGTCTGGAGGGGCGTCTGAAGCTTTCTTT
v_call: TRBV4-1; j_call: TRBJ1-2; d_call: -; clone_size: few; cdr3_aa: CASSQDFTINYGYTF; cdr3_nt: TGCGCCAGCAGCCAAGATTTCACAATTAACTATGGCTACACCTTC
v_call: TRBV4-1; j_call: TRBJ2-3; d_call: TRBD2; clone_size: few; cdr3_aa: CASSRWTSGGRTDTQYF; cdr3_nt: TGCGCCAGCAGCCGGTGGACTAGCGGGGGCCGAACAGATACGCAGTATTTT
v_call: TRBV9; j_call: TRBJ2-2; d_call: -; clone_size: many; cdr3_aa: CASSVALGPTGELFF; cdr3_nt: TGTGCCAGCAGCGTAGCTCTTGGGCCGACCGGGGAGCTGTTTTTT
v_call: TRBV10-3; j_call: TRBJ2-1; d_call: TRBD1; clone_size: -; cdr3_aa: CAITSGQGTLGDEQFF; cdr3_nt: TGTGCCATCACCTCGGGACAGGGGACTCTAGGGGATGAGCAGTTCTTC
v_call: TRBV28; j_call: TRBJ2-3; d_call: -; clone_size: few; cdr3_aa: CASGGTDASTDTQYF; cdr3_nt: TGTGCCAGCGGTGGGACGGACGCTAGCACAGATACGCAGTATTTT
v_call: TRBV6-5; j_call: TRBJ2-1; d_call: TRBD2; clone_size: many; cdr3_aa: CASSYSPGLAGVEQFF; cdr3_nt: TGTGCCAGCAGTTACTCCCCGGGACTAGCGGGGGTTGAGCAGTTCTTC
v_call: TRBV4-2; j_call: TRBJ1-2; d_call: TRBD1; clone_size: few; cdr3_aa: CASSQGDRGPYGYTF; cdr3_nt: TGTGCCAGCAGCCAAGGGGACAGGGGGCCCTATGGCTACACCTTC
v_call: TRBV6-2/TRBV6-3; j_call: TRBJ2-1; d_call: TRBD2; clone_size: few; cdr3_aa: CASRIAGTYNEQFF; cdr3_nt: TGTGCCAGCAGGATAGCGGGAACCTACAATGAGCAGTTCTTC
v_call: TRBV2; j_call: TRBJ1-1; d_call: TRBD1; clone_size: few; cdr3_aa: CASRQGTNTEAFF; cdr3_nt: TGTGCCAGCAGACAGGGGACGAACACTGAAGCTTTCTTT
v_call: TRBV6-5; j_call: TRBJ1-6; d_call: TRBD1; clone_size: many; cdr3_aa: CASSYGFIGQGNSPLHF; cdr3_nt: TGTGCCAGCAGTTACGGTTTTATCGGACAGGGAAATTCACCCCTCCACTTT
v_call: TRBV27; j_call: TRBJ1-1; d_call: -; clone_size: -; cdr3_aa: CASKGWGGTEAFF; cdr3_nt: TGTGCCAGCAAGGGCTGGGGGGGGACTGAAGCTTTCTTT
v_call: TRBV29-1; j_call: TRBJ2-7; d_call: TRBD1; clone_size: few; cdr3_aa: CSVEARDRATYEQYF; cdr3_nt: TGCAGCGTTGAAGCCCGGGACAGGGCCACCTACGAGCAGTACTTC